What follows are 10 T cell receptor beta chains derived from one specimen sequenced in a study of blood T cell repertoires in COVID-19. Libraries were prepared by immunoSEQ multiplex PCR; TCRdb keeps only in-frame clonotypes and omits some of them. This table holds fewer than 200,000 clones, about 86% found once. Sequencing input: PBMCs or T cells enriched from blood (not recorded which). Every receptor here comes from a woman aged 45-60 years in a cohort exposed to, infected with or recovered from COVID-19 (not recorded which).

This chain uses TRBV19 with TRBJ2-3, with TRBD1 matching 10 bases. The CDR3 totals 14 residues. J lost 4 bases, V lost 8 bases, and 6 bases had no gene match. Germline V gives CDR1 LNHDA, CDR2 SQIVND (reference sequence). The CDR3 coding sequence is TGTGCCAGTTGGGACAGGGGTGGGGCAGATACGCAGTATTTT. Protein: CASWDRGGADTQYF.

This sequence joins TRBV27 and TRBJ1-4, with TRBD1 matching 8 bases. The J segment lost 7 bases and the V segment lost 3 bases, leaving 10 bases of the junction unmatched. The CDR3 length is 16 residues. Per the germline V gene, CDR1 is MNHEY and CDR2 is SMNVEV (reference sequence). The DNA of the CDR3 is TGTGCCAGCAGTTTGGAAGCAGGGGGCTCTTTTGAAAAACTGTTTTTT. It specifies CASSLEAGGSFEKLFF.

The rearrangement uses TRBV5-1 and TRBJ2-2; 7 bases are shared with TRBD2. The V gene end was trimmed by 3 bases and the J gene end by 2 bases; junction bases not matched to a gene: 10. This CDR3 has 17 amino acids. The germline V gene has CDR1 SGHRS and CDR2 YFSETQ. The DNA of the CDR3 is TGCGCCAGCAGCTCGGAGTGGCCTAGCGGCAACACCGGGGAGCTGTTTTTT. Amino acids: CASSSEWPSGNTGELFF.

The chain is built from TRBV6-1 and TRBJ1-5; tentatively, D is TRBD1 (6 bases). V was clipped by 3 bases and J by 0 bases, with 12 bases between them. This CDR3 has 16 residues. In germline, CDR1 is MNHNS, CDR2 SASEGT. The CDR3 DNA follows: TGTGCCAGCAGTGACCCATACAGGGATAGCAATCAGCCCCAGCATTTT. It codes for CASSDPYRDSNQPQHF.

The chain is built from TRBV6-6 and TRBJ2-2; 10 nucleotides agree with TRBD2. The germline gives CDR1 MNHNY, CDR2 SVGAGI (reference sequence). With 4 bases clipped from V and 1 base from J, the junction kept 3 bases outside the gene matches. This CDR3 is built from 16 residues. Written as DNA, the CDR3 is TGTGCCAGCAGTTTCCTAGCGGGGGAGAACACCGGGGAGCTGTTTTTT. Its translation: CASSFLAGENTGELFF.

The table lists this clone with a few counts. CDR3 in DNA: TGCAGCGCACAGCTGGGGCACGAAGCTTTCTTT. Translation gives CSAQLGHEAFF. The chain joins TRBV29-1 to TRBJ1-1, with D perhaps TRBD1 (5 bases). CDR1 and CDR2 (germline): SQVTM, ANQGSEA. Trimming pared 7 bases from V and 8 bases from J, leaving 14 bases between. The CDR3 covers 11 residues. Filled out from reference TRBV29-1 and TRBJ1-1, the complete variable domain reads SAVISQKPSRDICQRGTSLTIQCQVDSQVTMMFWYRQQPGQSLTLIATANQGSEATYESGFVIDKFPISRPNLTFSTLTVSNMSPEDSSIYLCSAQLGHEAFFGQGTRLTVV.

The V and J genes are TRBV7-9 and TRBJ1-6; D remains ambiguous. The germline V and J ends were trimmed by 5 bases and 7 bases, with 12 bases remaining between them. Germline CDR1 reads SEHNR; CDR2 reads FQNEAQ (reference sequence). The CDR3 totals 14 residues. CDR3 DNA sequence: TGTGCCAGCAGCCTCGGGAGCCTAAATTCACCCCTCCACTTT. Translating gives CASSLGSLNSPLHF.

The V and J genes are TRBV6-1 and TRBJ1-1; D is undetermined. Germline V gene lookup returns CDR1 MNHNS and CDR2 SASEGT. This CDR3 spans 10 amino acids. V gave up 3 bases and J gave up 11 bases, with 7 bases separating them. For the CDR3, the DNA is TGTGCCAGCAGTGACGACTTGGCTTTCTTT. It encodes CASSDDLAFF.

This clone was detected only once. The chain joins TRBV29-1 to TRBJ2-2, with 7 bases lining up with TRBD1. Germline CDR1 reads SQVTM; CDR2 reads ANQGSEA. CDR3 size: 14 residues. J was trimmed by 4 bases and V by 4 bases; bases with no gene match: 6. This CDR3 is CSVGRDRSTGELFF. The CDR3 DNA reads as TGCAGCGTTGGAAGGGACAGATCCACCGGGGAGCTGTTTTTT.

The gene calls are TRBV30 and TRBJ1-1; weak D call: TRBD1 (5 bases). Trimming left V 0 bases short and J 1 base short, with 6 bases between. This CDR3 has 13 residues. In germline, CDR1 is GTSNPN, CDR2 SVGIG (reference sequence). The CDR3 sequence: CAWSVQENTEAFF. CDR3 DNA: TGTGCCTGGAGTGTACAGGAGAACACTGAAGCTTTCTTT.